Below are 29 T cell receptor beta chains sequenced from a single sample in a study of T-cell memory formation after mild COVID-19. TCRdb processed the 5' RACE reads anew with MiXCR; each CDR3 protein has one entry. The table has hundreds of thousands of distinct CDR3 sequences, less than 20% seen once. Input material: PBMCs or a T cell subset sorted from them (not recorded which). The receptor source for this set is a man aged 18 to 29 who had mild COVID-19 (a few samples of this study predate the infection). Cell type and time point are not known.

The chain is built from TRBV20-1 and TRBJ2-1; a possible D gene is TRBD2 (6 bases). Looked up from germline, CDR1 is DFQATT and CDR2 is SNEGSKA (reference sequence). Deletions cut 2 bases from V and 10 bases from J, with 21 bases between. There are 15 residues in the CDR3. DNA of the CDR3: TGCAGTGCTAGACCTACCGGGACTTCCCTCCAGGAGCAGTTCTTC. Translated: CSARPTGTSLQEQFF.

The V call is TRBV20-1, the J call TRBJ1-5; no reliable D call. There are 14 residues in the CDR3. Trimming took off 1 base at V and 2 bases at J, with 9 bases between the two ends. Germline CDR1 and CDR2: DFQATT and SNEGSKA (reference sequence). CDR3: CSARVRSGNQPQHF. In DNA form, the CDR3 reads TGCAGTGCTAGAGTAAGGAGCGGCAATCAGCCCCAGCATTTT.

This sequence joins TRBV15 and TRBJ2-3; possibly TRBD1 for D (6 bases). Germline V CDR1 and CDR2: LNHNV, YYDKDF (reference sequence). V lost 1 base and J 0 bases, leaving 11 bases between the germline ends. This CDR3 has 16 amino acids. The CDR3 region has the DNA TGTGCCACCAGCAGAGGGGTCAGGGGAAGCACAGATACGCAGTATTTT. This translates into CATSRGVRGSTDTQYF.

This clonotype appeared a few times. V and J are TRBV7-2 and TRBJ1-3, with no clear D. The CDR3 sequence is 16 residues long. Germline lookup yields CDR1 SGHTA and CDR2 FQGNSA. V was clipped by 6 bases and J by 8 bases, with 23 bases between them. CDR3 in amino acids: CASSPLGVGVADTIYF. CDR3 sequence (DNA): TGTGCCAGCAGTCCATTAGGCGTCGGGGTTGCGGACACCATATATTTT.

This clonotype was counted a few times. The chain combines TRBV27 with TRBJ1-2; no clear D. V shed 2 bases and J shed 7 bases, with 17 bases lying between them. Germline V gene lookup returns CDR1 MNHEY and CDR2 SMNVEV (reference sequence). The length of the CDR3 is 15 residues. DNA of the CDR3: TGTGCCAGCAGTTTAATGTCAGAAGGGAGTGGTGGCTACACCTTC. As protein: CASSLMSEGSGGYTF.

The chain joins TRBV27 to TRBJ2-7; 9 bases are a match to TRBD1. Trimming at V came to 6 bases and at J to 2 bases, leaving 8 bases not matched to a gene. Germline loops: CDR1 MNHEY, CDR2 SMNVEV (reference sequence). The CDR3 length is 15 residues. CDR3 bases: TGTGCCAGCAGAACCGGGACAGGGAATACCTACGAGCAGTACTTC. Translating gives CASRTGTGNTYEQYF.

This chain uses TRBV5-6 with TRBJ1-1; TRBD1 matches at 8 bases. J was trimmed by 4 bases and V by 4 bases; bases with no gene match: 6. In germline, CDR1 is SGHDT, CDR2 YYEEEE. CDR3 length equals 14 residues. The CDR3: CASSQLTGGTEAFF. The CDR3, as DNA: TGTGCCAGCAGCCAACTCACAGGGGGCACTGAAGCTTTCTTT.

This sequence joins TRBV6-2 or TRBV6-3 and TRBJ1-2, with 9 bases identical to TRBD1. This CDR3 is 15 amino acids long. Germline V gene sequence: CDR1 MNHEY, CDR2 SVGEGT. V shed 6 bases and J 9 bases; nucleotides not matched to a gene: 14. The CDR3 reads CASRPGQGSAGRYTF. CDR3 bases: TGTGCCAGCAGACCCGGACAGGGGTCGGCCGGTCGCTACACCTTC.

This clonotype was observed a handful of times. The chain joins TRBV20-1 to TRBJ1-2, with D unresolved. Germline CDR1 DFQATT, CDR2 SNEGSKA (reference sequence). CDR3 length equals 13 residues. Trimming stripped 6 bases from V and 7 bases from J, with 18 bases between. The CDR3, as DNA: TGCAGTGCCATCAGATCCTTCGGTGGTGGCTACACCTTC. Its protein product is CSAIRSFGGGYTF.

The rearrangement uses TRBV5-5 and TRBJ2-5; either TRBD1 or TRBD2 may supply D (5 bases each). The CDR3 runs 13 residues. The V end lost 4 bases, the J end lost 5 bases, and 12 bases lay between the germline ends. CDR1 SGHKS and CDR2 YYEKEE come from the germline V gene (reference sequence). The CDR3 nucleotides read TGTGCCAGCAGCCCGGGGCAGCCGGAGACCCAGTACTTC. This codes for CASSPGQPETQYF.

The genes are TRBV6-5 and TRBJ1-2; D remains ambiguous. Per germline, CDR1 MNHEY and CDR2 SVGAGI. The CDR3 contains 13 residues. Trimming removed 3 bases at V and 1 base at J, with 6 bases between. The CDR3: CASSYENNYGYTF. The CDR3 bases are TGTGCCAGCAGTTATGAGAATAACTATGGCTACACCTTC.

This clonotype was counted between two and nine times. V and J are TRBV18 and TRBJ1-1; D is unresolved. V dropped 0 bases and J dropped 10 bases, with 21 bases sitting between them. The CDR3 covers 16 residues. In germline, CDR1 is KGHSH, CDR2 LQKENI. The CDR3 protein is CASSPPYSRAPLGAFF. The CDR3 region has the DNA TGTGCCAGCTCACCACCGTATTCGCGGGCCCCCTTAGGAGCTTTCTTT.

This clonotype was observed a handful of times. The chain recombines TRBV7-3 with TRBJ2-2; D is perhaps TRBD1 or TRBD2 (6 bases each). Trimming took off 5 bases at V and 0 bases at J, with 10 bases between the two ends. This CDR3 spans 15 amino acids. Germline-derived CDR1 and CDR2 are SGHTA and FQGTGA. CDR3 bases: TGTGCCAGCAGCCGAGGGGGGACGAACACCGGGGAGCTGTTTTTT. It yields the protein CASSRGGTNTGELFF.

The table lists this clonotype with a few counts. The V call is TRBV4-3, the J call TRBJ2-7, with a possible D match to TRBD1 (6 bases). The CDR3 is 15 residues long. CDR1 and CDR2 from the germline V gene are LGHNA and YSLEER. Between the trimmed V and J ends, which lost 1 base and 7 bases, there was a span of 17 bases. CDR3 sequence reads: CASSQVLGAVTEQYF. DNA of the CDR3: TGCGCCAGCAGCCAAGTTTTGGGGGCCGTGACGGAGCAGTACTTC.

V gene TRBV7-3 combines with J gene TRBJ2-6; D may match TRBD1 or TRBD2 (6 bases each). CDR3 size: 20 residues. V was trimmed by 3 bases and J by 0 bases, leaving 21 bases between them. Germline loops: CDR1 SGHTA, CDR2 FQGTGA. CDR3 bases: TGTGCCAGCAGCTTTTATCCTCCGGGTGGAGGGGGCTCTGGGGCCAACGTCCTGACTTTC. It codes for CASSFYPPGGGGSGANVLTF.

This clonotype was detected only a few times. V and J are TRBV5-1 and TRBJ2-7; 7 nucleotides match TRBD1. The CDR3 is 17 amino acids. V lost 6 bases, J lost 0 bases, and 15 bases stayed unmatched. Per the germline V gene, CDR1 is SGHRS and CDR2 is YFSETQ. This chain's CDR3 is CASKRGETGASSYEQYF. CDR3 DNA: TGCGCCAGCAAACGTGGCGAAACAGGGGCGAGCTCCTACGAGCAGTACTTC. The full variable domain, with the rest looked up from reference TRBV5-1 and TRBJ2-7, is KAGVTQTPRYLIKTRGQQVTLSCSPISGHRSVSWYQQTPGQGLQFLFEYFSETQRNKGNFPGRFSGRQFSNSRSEMNVSTLELGDSALYLCASKRGETGASSYEQYFGPGTRLTVT.

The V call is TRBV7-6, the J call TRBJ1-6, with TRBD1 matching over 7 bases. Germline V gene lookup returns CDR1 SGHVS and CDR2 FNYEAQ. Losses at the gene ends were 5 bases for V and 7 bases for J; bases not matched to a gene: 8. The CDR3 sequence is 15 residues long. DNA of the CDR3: TGTGCCAGCAGCCCGTGGGAGGGGGCGAATTCACCCCTCCACTTT. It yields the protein CASSPWEGANSPLHF.

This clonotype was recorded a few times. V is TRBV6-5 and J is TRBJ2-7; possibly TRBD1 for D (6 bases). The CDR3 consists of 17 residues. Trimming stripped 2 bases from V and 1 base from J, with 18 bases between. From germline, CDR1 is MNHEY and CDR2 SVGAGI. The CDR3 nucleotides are TGTGCCAGCAGTTACCGTATTTCCACTACAGGGTCCTACGAGCAGTACTTC. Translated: CASSYRISTTGSYEQYF.

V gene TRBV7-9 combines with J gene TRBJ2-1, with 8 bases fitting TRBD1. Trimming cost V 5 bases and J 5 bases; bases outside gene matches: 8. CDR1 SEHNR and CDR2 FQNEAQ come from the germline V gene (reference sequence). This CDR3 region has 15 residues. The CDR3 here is CASSMGQVLHNEQFF. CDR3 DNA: TGTGCCAGCAGCATGGGACAGGTCCTACACAATGAGCAGTTCTTC.

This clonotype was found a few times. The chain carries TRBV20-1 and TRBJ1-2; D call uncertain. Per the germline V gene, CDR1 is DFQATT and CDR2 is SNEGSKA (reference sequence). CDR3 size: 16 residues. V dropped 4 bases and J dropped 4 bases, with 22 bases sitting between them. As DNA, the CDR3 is TGCAGTGCTACACCAGTAGTCGGGCCCATGGTCTATGGCTACACCTTC. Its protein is CSATPVVGPMVYGYTF.

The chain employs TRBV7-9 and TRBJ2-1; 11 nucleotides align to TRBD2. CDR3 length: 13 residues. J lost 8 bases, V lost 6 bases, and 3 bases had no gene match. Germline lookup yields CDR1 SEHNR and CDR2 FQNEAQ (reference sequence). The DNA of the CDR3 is TGTGCCAGCAGTAGCGGGGGGGGCCATGAGCAGTTCTTC. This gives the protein CASSSGGGHEQFF.

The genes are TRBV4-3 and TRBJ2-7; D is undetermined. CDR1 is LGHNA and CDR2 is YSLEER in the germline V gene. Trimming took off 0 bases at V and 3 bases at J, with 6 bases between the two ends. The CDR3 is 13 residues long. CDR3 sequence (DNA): TGCGCCAGCAGCCAAGATTTGGGCTACGAGCAGTACGTC. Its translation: CASSQDLGYEQYV.

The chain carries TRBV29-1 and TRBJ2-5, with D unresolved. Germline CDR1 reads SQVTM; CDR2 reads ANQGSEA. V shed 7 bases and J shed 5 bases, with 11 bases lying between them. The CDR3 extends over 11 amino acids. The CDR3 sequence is CSAMGSETQYF. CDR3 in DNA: TGCAGCGCTATGGGTTCGGAGACCCAGTACTTC.

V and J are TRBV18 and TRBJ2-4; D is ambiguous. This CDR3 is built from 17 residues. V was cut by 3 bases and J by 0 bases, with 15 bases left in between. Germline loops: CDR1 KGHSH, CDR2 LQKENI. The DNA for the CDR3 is TGTGCCAGCTCACCGCCGATGGCAGGCCCAGCCAAAAACATTCAGTACTTC. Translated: CASSPPMAGPAKNIQYF.

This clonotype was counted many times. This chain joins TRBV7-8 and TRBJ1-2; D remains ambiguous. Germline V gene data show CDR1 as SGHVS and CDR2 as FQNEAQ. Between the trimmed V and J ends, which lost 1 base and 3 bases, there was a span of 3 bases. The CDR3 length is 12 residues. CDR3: CASSLGDYGYTF. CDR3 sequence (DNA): TGTGCCAGCAGCTTAGGGGACTATGGCTACACCTTC.

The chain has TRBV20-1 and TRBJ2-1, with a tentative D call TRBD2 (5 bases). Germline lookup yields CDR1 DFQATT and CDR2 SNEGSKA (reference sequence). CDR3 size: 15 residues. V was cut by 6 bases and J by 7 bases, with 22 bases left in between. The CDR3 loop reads CSAGQVGRVRNEQFF. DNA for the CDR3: TGCAGTGCCGGGCAGGTCGGGCGGGTTAGGAATGAGCAGTTCTTC.

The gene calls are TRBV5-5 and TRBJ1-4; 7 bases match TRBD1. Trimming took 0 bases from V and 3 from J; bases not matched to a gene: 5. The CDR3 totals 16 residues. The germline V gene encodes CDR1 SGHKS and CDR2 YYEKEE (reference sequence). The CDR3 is CASSLAFTGANEKLFF. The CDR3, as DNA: TGTGCCAGCAGCTTGGCCTTCACAGGGGCTAATGAAAAACTGTTTTTT.

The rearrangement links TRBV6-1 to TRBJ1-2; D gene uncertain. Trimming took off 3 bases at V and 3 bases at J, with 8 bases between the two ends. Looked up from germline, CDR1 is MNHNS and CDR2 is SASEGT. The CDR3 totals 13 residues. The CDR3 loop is CASSDLTDYGYTF. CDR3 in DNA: TGTGCCAGCAGTGATCTGACGGACTATGGCTACACCTTC.

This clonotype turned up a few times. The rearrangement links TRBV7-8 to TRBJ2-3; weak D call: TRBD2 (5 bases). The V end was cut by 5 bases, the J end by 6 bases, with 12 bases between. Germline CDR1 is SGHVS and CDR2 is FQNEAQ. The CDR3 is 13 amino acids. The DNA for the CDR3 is TGTGCCAGCAGCACTAGGCTTGTCGATACGCAGTATTTT. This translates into CASSTRLVDTQYF.